Listed here is a single T cell receptor beta chain. Its target is unknown. This specimen belongs to a study of T cells in Graves' hyperthyroidism and ophthalmopathy. Regarding the study as a whole: Median prediction lead before ophthalmopathy onset was 6.5 months with the model. From stable hyperthyroidism, ophthalmopathy was set apart by a 13 V-J model.

RNA transcripts served as the template for amplifying TCR beta CDR3 regions. Primed by the HTBI set, a first-round RT-PCR was run on the TCR CDR3. TCRdb fed the multiplex PCR reads into MiXCR, producing one record per CDR3 protein. The sample carries about 320,000 distinct CDR3 sequences, over 15% recorded once. Lactation, pregnancy, other autoimmune disease or uncontrolled infection led to exclusion of patients. The CDR3 extends over 15 amino acids. The V gene lost 1 base and the J gene lost 4 bases, with 12 bases spanning the gap. Germline lookup yields CDR1 SGHDT and CDR2 YYEEEE. The receptor comes from a man aged 25-45 years with Graves' hyperthyroidism. Sequenced material: blood. The rearrangement links TRBV5-6 to TRBJ2-1; weak D call: TRBD2 (5 bases). This chain's CDR3 is CASSLHYRGYNEQFF. The CDR3 DNA is TGTGCCAGCAGCTTGCACTACCGGGGTTACAATGAGCAGTTCTTC.